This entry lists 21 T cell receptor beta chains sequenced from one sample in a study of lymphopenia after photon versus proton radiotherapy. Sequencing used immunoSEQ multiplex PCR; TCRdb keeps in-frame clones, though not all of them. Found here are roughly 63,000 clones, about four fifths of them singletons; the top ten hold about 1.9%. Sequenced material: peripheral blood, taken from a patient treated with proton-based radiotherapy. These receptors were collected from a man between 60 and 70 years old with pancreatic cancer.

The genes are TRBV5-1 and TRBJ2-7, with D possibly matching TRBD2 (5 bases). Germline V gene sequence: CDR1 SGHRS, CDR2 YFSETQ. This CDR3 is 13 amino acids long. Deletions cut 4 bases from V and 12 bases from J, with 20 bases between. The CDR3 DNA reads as TGCGCCAGCAGCCAAAACAAGGAGCGGATATGGTACTTC. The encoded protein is CASSQNKERIWYF.

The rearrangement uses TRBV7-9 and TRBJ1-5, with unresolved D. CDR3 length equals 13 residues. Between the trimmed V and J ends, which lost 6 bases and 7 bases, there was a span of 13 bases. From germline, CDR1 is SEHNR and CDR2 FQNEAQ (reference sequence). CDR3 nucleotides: TGTGCCAGCAGTCTTACATCTGCCCAGCCCCAGCATTTT. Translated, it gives CASSLTSAQPQHF.

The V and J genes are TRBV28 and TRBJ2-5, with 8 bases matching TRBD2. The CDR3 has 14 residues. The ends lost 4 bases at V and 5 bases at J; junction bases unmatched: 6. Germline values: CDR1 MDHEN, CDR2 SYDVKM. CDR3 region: CASSSAGVGETQYF. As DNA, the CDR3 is TGTGCCAGCAGTTCAGCGGGAGTTGGGGAGACCCAGTACTTC.

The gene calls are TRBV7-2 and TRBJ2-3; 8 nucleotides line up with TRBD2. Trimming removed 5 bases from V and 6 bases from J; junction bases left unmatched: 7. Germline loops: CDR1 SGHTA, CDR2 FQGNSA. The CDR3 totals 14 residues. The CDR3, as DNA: TGTGCCAGCAGCCCCGGAGTAGCGGGGGATACGCAGTATTTT. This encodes CASSPGVAGDTQYF.

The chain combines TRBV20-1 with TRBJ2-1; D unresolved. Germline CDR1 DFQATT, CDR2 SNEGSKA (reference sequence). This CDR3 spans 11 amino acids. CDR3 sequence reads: CSRITGRGQFF. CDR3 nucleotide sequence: TGCAGCCGGATCACGGGTCGTGGGCAGTTCTTC.

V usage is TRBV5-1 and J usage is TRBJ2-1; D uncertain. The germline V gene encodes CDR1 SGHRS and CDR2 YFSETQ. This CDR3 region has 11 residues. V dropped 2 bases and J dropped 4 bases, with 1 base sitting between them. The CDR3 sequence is CASSLYNEQFF. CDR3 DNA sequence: TGCGCCAGCAGCTTATACAATGAGCAGTTCTTC.

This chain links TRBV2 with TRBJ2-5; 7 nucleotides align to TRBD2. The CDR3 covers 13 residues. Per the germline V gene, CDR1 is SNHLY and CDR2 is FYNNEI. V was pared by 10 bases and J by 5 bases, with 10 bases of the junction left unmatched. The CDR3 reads CATRSGREETQYF. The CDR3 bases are TGTGCCACCCGTTCGGGGCGGGAGGAGACCCAGTACTTC.

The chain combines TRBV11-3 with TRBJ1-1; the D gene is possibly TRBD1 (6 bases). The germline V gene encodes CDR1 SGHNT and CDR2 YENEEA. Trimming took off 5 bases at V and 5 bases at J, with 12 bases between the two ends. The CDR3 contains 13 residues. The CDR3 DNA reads TGTGCCAGCAGCGACGTACAGGGAACTGAAGCTTTCTTT. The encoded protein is CASSDVQGTEAFF.

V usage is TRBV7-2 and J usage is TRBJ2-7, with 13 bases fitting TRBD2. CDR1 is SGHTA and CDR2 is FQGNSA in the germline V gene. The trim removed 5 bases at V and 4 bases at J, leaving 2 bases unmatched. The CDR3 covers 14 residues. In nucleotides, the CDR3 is TGTGCCAGCAGCCGGACTAGCGGGAGTTACGAGCAGTACTTC. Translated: CASSRTSGSYEQYF.

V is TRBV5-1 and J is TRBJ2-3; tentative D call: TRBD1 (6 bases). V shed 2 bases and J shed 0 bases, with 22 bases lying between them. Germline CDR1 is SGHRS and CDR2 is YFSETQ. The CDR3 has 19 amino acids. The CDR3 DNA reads TGCGCCAGCAGCTTAAGAATACAGGGCCAGACTCCTAGCACAGATACGCAGTATTTT. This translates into CASSLRIQGQTPSTDTQYF.

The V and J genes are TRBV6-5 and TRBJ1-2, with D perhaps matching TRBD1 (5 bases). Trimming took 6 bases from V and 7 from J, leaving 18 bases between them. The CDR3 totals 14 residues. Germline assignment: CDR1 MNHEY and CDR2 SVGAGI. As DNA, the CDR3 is TGTGCCAGCAGACCCAGTGGGACGATCTCTGGCTACACCTTC. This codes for CASRPSGTISGYTF.

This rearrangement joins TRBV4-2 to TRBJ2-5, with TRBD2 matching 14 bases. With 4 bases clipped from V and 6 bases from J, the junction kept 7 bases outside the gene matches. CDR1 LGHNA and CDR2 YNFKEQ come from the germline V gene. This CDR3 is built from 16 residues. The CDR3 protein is CASSPRLAGGYQTQYF. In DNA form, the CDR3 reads TGTGCCAGCAGCCCGCGACTAGCGGGAGGGTACCAGACCCAGTACTTC.

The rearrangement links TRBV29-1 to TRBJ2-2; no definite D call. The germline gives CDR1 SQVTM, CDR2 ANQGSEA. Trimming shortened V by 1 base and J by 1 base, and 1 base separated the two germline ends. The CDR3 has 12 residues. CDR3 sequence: CSVEGNTGELFF. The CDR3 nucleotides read TGCAGCGTTGAAGGGAACACCGGGGAGCTGTTTTTT.

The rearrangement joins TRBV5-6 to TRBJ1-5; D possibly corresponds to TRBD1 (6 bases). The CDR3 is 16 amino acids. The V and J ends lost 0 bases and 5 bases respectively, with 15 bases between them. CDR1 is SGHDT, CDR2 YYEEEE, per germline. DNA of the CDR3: TGTGCCAGCAGCTTGGCGGGGGGCGCCGGCCATCAGCCCCAGCATTTT. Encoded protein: CASSLAGGAGHQPQHF.

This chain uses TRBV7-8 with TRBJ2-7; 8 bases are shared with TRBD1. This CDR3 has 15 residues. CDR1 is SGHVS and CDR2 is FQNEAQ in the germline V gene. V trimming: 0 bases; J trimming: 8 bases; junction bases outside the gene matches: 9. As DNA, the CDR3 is TGTGCCAGCAGCTTAGCGGGGACAGGTCTCGGGCAGCAGTACTTC. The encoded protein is CASSLAGTGLGQQYF.

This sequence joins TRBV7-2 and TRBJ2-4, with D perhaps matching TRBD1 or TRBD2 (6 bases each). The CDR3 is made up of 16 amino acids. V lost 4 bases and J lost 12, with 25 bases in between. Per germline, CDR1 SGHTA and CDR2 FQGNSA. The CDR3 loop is CASSSPQQGRGGNQYF. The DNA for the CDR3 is TGTGCCAGCAGCTCGCCACAACAGGGCAGAGGGGGGAATCAGTACTTC.

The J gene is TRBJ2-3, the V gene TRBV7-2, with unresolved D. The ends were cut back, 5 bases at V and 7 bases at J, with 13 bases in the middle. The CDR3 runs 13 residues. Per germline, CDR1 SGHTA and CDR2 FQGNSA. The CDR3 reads CASSVDYLNTQYF. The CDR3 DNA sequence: TGTGCCAGCAGCGTCGATTATTTAAATACGCAGTATTTT.

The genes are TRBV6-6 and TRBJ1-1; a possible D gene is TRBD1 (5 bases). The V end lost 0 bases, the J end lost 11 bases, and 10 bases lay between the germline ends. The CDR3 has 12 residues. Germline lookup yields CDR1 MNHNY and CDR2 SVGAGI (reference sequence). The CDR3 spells CASSYSATAAFF. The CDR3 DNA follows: TGTGCCAGCAGTTACTCGGCGACAGCGGCTTTCTTT.

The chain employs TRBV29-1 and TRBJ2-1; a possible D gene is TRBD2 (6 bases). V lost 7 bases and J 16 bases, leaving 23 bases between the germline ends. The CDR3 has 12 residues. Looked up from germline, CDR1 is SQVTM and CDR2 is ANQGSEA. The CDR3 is CSARAASALHFF. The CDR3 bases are TGCAGCGCCCGGGCGGCTAGCGCGCTCCATTTCTTC.

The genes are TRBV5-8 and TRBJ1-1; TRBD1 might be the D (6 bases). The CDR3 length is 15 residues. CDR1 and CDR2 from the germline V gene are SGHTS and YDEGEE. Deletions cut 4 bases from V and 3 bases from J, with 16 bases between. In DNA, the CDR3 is TGTGCCAGCAGCCGAGGACAGTTTATAGACACTGAAGCTTTCTTT. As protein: CASSRGQFIDTEAFF. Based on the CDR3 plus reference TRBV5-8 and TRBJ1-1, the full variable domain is EAGVTQSPTHLIKTRGQQATLRCSPISGHTSVYWYQQALGLGLQFLLWYDEGEERNRGNFPPRFSGRQFPNYSSELNVNALELEDSALYLCASSRGQFIDTEAFFGQGTRLTVV.

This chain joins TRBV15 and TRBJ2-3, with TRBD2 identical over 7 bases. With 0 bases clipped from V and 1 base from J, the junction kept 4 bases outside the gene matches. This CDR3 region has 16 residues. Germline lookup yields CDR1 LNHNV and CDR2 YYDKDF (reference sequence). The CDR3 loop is CATSRERAGGTDTQYF. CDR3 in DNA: TGTGCCACCAGCAGAGAGAGGGCGGGAGGCACAGATACGCAGTATTTT.